Listed below are T cell receptor beta chains from one sample, sequenced in a study of regulatory T cells in long-lasting Graves disease. TCRdb analysed the multiplex PCR reads with MiXCR anew, one entry per CDR3 protein. The repertoire holds 450,000 or so distinct CDR3 sequences, with around a fifth as singletons. The source material was peripheral blood mononuclear cells (PBMCs), sampled when the disease was refractory, from a patient treated with antithyroid drugs. Source of these receptors: a female donor with Graves disease. Each CDR3 is given with its conserved first and last residue. D genes are given only for firm matches. Where a row states a size, it is once, few, many or the class of an expanded clone; other rows omit it.

cdr3_length: 13
v_call: TRBV20-1
d_call: -
j_call: TRBJ1-2
clone_size: many
cdr3_aa: CSALGTAYYGYTF
cdr3_nt: TGCAGTGCCCTTGGCACAGCCTACTATGGCTACACCTTC

cdr3_length: 17
v_call: TRBV9
d_call: -
j_call: TRBJ2-2
clone_size: many
cdr3_aa: CASSVAGVQGNTGELFF
cdr3_nt: TGTGCCAGCAGCGTAGCTGGGGTACAGGGGAACACCGGGGAGCTGTTTTTT

cdr3_length: 14
v_call: TRBV28
d_call: -
j_call: TRBJ1-5
clone_size: many
cdr3_aa: CASSPPGLDQPQHF
cdr3_nt: TGTGCCAGCAGTCCCCCAGGGTTGGATCAGCCCCAGCATTTT

cdr3_length: 15
v_call: TRBV6-1
d_call: TRBD1
j_call: TRBJ2-7
clone_size: many
cdr3_aa: CASSLPPTGMYEQYF
cdr3_nt: TGTGCCAGCAGTCTCCCTCCGACAGGGATGTACGAGCAGTACTTC

cdr3_length: 13
v_call: TRBV4-1
d_call: -
j_call: TRBJ2-7
clone_size: -
cdr3_aa: CASSQTTGYEQYF
cdr3_nt: TGCGCCAGCAGCCAAACGACAGGCTACGAGCAGTACTTC

cdr3_length: 14
v_call: TRBV28
d_call: -
j_call: TRBJ2-2
clone_size: many
cdr3_aa: CASAPTGSAGELFF
cdr3_nt: TGTGCCAGCGCCCCAACAGGGTCCGCCGGGGAGCTGTTTTTT

cdr3_length: 13
v_call: TRBV7-9
d_call: -
j_call: TRBJ2-3
clone_size: -
cdr3_aa: CASSYEGPRTQYF
cdr3_nt: TGTGCCAGCAGCTACGAGGGACCCCGAACGCAGTATTTT

cdr3_length: 14
v_call: TRBV6-1
d_call: TRBD2
j_call: TRBJ2-1
clone_size: many
cdr3_aa: CASSEFTSENEQFF
cdr3_nt: TGTGCCAGCAGTGAATTTACTAGCGAGAATGAGCAGTTCTTC

cdr3_length: 15
v_call: TRBV20-1
d_call: -
j_call: TRBJ1-4
clone_size: few
cdr3_aa: CSAFPDAGLVEKLFF
cdr3_nt: TGCAGTGCTTTCCCAGACGCAGGGTTAGTTGAAAAACTGTTTTTT

cdr3_length: 17
v_call: TRBV11-3
d_call: -
j_call: TRBJ1-2
clone_size: few
cdr3_aa: CAPREQGTTMSDHGYTF
cdr3_nt: TGTGCCCCGAGGGAGCAGGGCACAACTATGTCGGATCATGGCTACACCTTC

cdr3_length: 17
v_call: TRBV10-3
d_call: TRBD1
j_call: TRBJ2-7
clone_size: -
cdr3_aa: CAIRPSLRDRGQEEQYF
cdr3_nt: TGTGCCATCAGACCCTCCCTTCGGGACAGGGGGCAGGAGGAGCAGTACTTC

cdr3_length: 15
v_call: TRBV5-1
d_call: -
j_call: TRBJ1-1
clone_size: few
cdr3_aa: CASSLAVEGSTEAFF
cdr3_nt: TGCGCCAGCAGCTTGGCGGTTGAGGGGAGCACTGAAGCTTTCTTT

cdr3_length: 12
v_call: TRBV7-9
d_call: -
j_call: TRBJ1-1
clone_size: once
cdr3_aa: CASSLDRFEAFF
cdr3_nt: TGTGCCAGCAGCTTAGATAGATTTGAGGCTTTCTTT

cdr3_length: 16
v_call: TRBV19
d_call: -
j_call: TRBJ1-4
clone_size: few
cdr3_aa: CASSIGGAPANEKLFF
cdr3_nt: TGTGCCAGTAGTATAGGAGGGGCCCCGGCTAATGAAAAACTGTTTTTT

cdr3_length: 15
v_call: TRBV20-1
d_call: -
j_call: TRBJ1-2
clone_size: once
cdr3_aa: CSARGGTQGPGGYTF
cdr3_nt: TGCAGTGCTAGAGGGGGCACTCAGGGGCCGGGCGGCTACACCTTC

cdr3_length: 13
v_call: TRBV7-3
d_call: -
j_call: TRBJ1-2
clone_size: -
cdr3_aa: CASRSGPNYGYTF
cdr3_nt: TGTGCCAGCAGGTCGGGGCCTAACTATGGCTACACCTTC

cdr3_length: 17
v_call: TRBV4-3
d_call: -
j_call: TRBJ2-2
clone_size: -
cdr3_aa: CASSQDLGGLGAGELFF
cdr3_nt: TGCGCCAGCAGCCAAGACTTGGGGGGTCTGGGCGCCGGGGAGCTGTTTTTT

cdr3_length: 14
v_call: TRBV20-1
d_call: -
j_call: TRBJ2-4
clone_size: -
cdr3_aa: CSAEVPEGQNIQYF
cdr3_nt: TGCAGTGCCGAAGTTCCGGAGGGACAAAACATTCAGTACTTC

cdr3_length: 16
v_call: TRBV12-3/TRBV12-4
d_call: TRBD1
j_call: TRBJ1-1
clone_size: many
cdr3_aa: CASSGGDRAFHTEAFF
cdr3_nt: TGTGCCAGCAGTGGGGGGGACAGGGCGTTTCACACTGAAGCTTTCTTT

cdr3_length: 13
v_call: TRBV16
d_call: -
j_call: TRBJ2-7
clone_size: many
cdr3_aa: CASTRDGSEEQYF
cdr3_nt: TGTGCCAGCACCCGGGACGGCTCAGAAGAGCAGTACTTC

cdr3_length: 12
v_call: TRBV28
d_call: -
j_call: TRBJ1-5
clone_size: few
cdr3_aa: CASKSGNQPQHF
cdr3_nt: TGTGCCAGCAAAAGTGGCAATCAGCCCCAGCATTTT

cdr3_length: 13
v_call: TRBV30
d_call: -
j_call: TRBJ1-1
clone_size: few
cdr3_aa: CAFTKQQNTEAFF
cdr3_nt: TGTGCCTTCACAAAACAGCAGAACACTGAAGCTTTCTTT

cdr3_length: 17
v_call: TRBV6-1
d_call: TRBD2
j_call: TRBJ2-5
clone_size: -
cdr3_aa: CASSAYRVGGSQETQYF
cdr3_nt: TGTGCCAGCAGTGCCTACCGGGTCGGGGGGTCCCAAGAGACCCAGTACTTC

cdr3_length: 14
v_call: TRBV6-1
d_call: -
j_call: TRBJ1-2
clone_size: many
cdr3_aa: CAIPTTGTAYGYTF
cdr3_nt: TGTGCCATTCCCACGACCGGGACGGCATATGGCTACACCTTC

cdr3_length: 13
v_call: TRBV19
d_call: -
j_call: TRBJ2-7
clone_size: -
cdr3_aa: CASKNRGSYEQYF
cdr3_nt: TGTGCCAGTAAAAACAGAGGATCCTACGAGCAGTACTTC

cdr3_length: 13
v_call: TRBV7-2
d_call: -
j_call: TRBJ2-7
clone_size: many
cdr3_aa: CASSSPQGHEQYF
cdr3_nt: TGTGCCAGCAGTTCCCCCCAGGGGCACGAGCAGTACTTC

cdr3_length: 14
v_call: TRBV20-1
d_call: -
j_call: TRBJ2-2
clone_size: -
cdr3_aa: CSAERHANTGELFF
cdr3_nt: TGCAGTGCTGAGCGACACGCGAACACCGGGGAGCTGTTTTTT

cdr3_length: 11
v_call: TRBV20-1
d_call: -
j_call: TRBJ1-4
clone_size: few
cdr3_aa: CSASQNEKLFF
cdr3_nt: TGCAGTGCTAGCCAGAATGAAAAACTGTTTTTT

cdr3_length: 15
v_call: TRBV19
d_call: TRBD2
j_call: TRBJ2-7
clone_size: -
cdr3_aa: CASSISLADSYEQYF
cdr3_nt: TGTGCCAGTAGTATATCCCTAGCGGACTCCTACGAGCAGTACTTC

cdr3_length: 13
v_call: TRBV2
d_call: -
j_call: TRBJ2-5
clone_size: many
cdr3_aa: CASRETGGETQYF
cdr3_nt: TGTGCCAGCAGGGAGACAGGAGGGGAGACCCAGTACTTC

cdr3_length: 16
v_call: TRBV7-2
d_call: -
j_call: TRBJ2-5
clone_size: many
cdr3_aa: CASSFPMGGYQETQYF
cdr3_nt: TGTGCCAGCAGCTTTCCTATGGGTGGTTACCAAGAGACCCAGTACTTC

cdr3_length: 15
v_call: TRBV7-2
d_call: -
j_call: TRBJ2-1
clone_size: many
cdr3_aa: CASSFDTSSYNEQFF
cdr3_nt: TGTGCCAGCAGCTTCGATACGAGCTCCTACAATGAGCAGTTCTTC

cdr3_length: 12
v_call: TRBV30
d_call: TRBD1
j_call: TRBJ2-7
clone_size: -
cdr3_aa: CAWSRGNYEQYF
cdr3_nt: TGTGCCTGGAGCAGGGGGAACTACGAGCAGTACTTC

cdr3_length: 13
v_call: TRBV10-3
d_call: TRBD2
j_call: TRBJ2-7
clone_size: many
cdr3_aa: CAIKTSGNYEQYF
cdr3_nt: TGTGCCATCAAAACTAGCGGAAACTACGAGCAGTACTTC

cdr3_length: 15
v_call: TRBV20-1
d_call: TRBD1
j_call: TRBJ2-1
clone_size: -
cdr3_aa: CSARDPRGRYNEQFF
cdr3_nt: TGCAGTGCTAGAGATCCCAGGGGGCGGTACAATGAGCAGTTCTTC

cdr3_length: 14
v_call: TRBV12-3/TRBV12-4
d_call: -
j_call: TRBJ2-7
clone_size: -
cdr3_aa: CASKKGAWAYEQYF
cdr3_nt: TGTGCCAGCAAAAAAGGGGCGTGGGCCTACGAGCAGTACTTC

cdr3_length: 15
v_call: TRBV28
d_call: TRBD2
j_call: TRBJ2-7
clone_size: many
cdr3_aa: CASSGWAGAHYEQYF
cdr3_nt: TGTGCCAGCAGCGGATGGGCGGGAGCTCACTACGAGCAGTACTTC

cdr3_length: 11
v_call: TRBV20-1
d_call: -
j_call: TRBJ1-1
clone_size: many
cdr3_aa: CSETDQIEAFF
cdr3_nt: TGCAGTGAGACGGACCAGATTGAAGCTTTCTTT

cdr3_length: 16
v_call: TRBV10-2
d_call: TRBD1
j_call: TRBJ1-5
clone_size: -
cdr3_aa: CASIKVGDRVRQPQHF
cdr3_nt: TGCGCCAGCATCAAGGTAGGGGACAGGGTCCGCCAGCCCCAGCATTTT

cdr3_length: 14
v_call: TRBV7-3
d_call: -
j_call: TRBJ1-1
clone_size: many
cdr3_aa: CASSQGGTNTEAFF
cdr3_nt: TGTGCCAGCAGCCAAGGTGGAACGAACACTGAAGCTTTCTTT

cdr3_length: 13
v_call: TRBV19
d_call: -
j_call: TRBJ2-7
clone_size: few
cdr3_aa: CASSPNRGFEQYF
cdr3_nt: TGTGCCAGTAGTCCTAACCGGGGCTTCGAGCAGTACTTC

cdr3_length: 11
v_call: TRBV6-1
d_call: -
j_call: TRBJ1-2
clone_size: -
cdr3_aa: CASSTRGGYTF
cdr3_nt: TGTGCCAGCAGTACCCGGGGTGGCTACACCTTC

cdr3_length: 17
v_call: TRBV19
d_call: TRBD2
j_call: TRBJ2-7
clone_size: -
cdr3_aa: CASSILATSGRPHEQYF
cdr3_nt: TGTGCCAGTAGTATTTTAGCGACTAGCGGGCGCCCCCACGAGCAGTACTTC

cdr3_length: 13
v_call: TRBV28
d_call: -
j_call: TRBJ1-5
clone_size: -
cdr3_aa: CASSPMTGEPQHF
cdr3_nt: TGTGCCAGCAGTCCCATGACGGGGGAGCCCCAGCATTTT

cdr3_length: 11
v_call: TRBV29-1
d_call: -
j_call: TRBJ2-5
clone_size: many
cdr3_aa: CSADIGETQYF
cdr3_nt: TGCAGCGCCGATATCGGGGAGACCCAGTACTTC

cdr3_length: 14
v_call: TRBV20-1
d_call: TRBD2
j_call: TRBJ2-1
clone_size: many
cdr3_aa: CSARRREVYNEQFF
cdr3_nt: TGCAGTGCTAGGCGACGGGAGGTCTACAATGAGCAGTTCTTC

cdr3_length: 10
v_call: TRBV29-1
d_call: -
j_call: TRBJ1-1
clone_size: many
cdr3_aa: CSVLTDEAFF
cdr3_nt: TGCAGCGTGTTGACAGATGAAGCTTTCTTT

cdr3_length: 9
v_call: TRBV20-1
d_call: -
j_call: TRBJ1-2
clone_size: many
cdr3_aa: CSAEYGYTF
cdr3_nt: TGCAGTGCCGAATATGGCTACACCTTC

cdr3_length: 16
v_call: TRBV20-1
d_call: TRBD2
j_call: TRBJ2-2
clone_size: -
cdr3_aa: CSARDWLAGNIGELFF
cdr3_nt: TGCAGTGCTAGAGATTGGCTAGCGGGAAACATCGGGGAGCTGTTTTTT

cdr3_length: 15
v_call: TRBV2
d_call: TRBD1
j_call: TRBJ1-5
clone_size: many
cdr3_aa: CASSEATGSNQPQHF
cdr3_nt: TGTGCCAGCAGTGAAGCGACAGGGTCTAATCAGCCCCAGCATTTT

cdr3_length: 12
v_call: TRBV7-9
d_call: -
j_call: TRBJ2-7
clone_size: few
cdr3_aa: CASTTGVHEQYF
cdr3_nt: TGTGCCAGCACCACGGGGGTCCACGAGCAGTACTTC

cdr3_length: 14
v_call: TRBV30
d_call: TRBD1
j_call: TRBJ1-4
clone_size: -
cdr3_aa: CAWTRDRGREKLFF
cdr3_nt: TGTGCCTGGACCCGCGACAGGGGTAGGGAAAAACTGTTTTTT

cdr3_length: 13
v_call: TRBV5-1
d_call: -
j_call: TRBJ1-1
clone_size: many
cdr3_aa: CASSFQDGSEAFF
cdr3_nt: TGCGCCAGCAGCTTCCAGGACGGCTCTGAAGCTTTCTTT

cdr3_length: 15
v_call: TRBV27
d_call: TRBD1
j_call: TRBJ1-1
clone_size: -
cdr3_aa: CANSQTGGVGTEAFF
cdr3_nt: TGTGCCAACAGTCAAACAGGGGGCGTCGGCACTGAAGCTTTCTTT

cdr3_length: 14
v_call: TRBV7-8
d_call: TRBD1
j_call: TRBJ2-7
clone_size: many
cdr3_aa: CASSFDGQDYEQYF
cdr3_nt: TGTGCCAGCAGCTTTGACGGACAGGACTACGAGCAGTACTTC

cdr3_length: 14
v_call: TRBV7-9
d_call: -
j_call: TRBJ2-5
clone_size: -
cdr3_aa: CASSHGGGERTQYF
cdr3_nt: TGTGCCAGCAGCCATGGTGGGGGCGAAAGGACCCAGTACTTC

cdr3_length: 14
v_call: TRBV7-2
d_call: -
j_call: TRBJ2-7
clone_size: few
cdr3_aa: CASSPFGGPDEQYF
cdr3_nt: TGTGCCAGCAGCCCGTTCGGGGGGCCGGACGAGCAGTACTTC

cdr3_length: 14
v_call: TRBV11-2
d_call: -
j_call: TRBJ1-6
clone_size: many
cdr3_aa: CASSEYVISSPLHF
cdr3_nt: TGTGCCAGCAGCGAATATGTGATAAGTTCACCCCTCCACTTT